The rows below give T cell receptor beta chains drawn from one sample of a study of beta chain features in type 1 diabetes. The data were produced by immunoSEQ multiplex PCR, yet TCRdb's version contains in-frame clones alone and is incomplete. The table lists hundreds of thousands of clones, about an eighth of them singletons. The sequenced sample consisted of naive CD4+ T cells from blood. The receptor set was obtained from a man aged 18 to 29 with type 1 diabetes. CDR3s include the opening cysteine and the closing phenylalanine or tryptophan. The D gene is left open where the match is weak. Clone size is shown for a subset of rows, as once, few, many or a class of expanded clone.

d_call: -
clone_size: few
j_call: TRBJ2-2
v_call: TRBV9
cdr3_length: 15
cdr3_aa: CASSVGNRVAGELFF
cdr3_nt: TGTGCCAGCAGCGTAGGCAACAGGGTGGCCGGGGAGCTGTTTTTT

d_call: -
clone_size: -
j_call: TRBJ2-5
v_call: TRBV7-2
cdr3_length: 14
cdr3_aa: CASRSAALQETQYF
cdr3_nt: TGTGCCAGCAGATCAGCGGCCCTTCAAGAGACCCAGTACTTC

d_call: TRBD1
clone_size: -
j_call: TRBJ1-1
v_call: TRBV30
cdr3_length: 16
cdr3_aa: CAWSWGTAVGNTEAFF
cdr3_nt: TGTGCCTGGAGTTGGGGGACAGCCGTCGGGAACACTGAAGCTTTCTTT

d_call: -
clone_size: -
j_call: TRBJ1-1
v_call: TRBV6-5
cdr3_length: 13
cdr3_aa: CASSYALNTEAFF
cdr3_nt: TGTGCCAGCAGTTACGCGCTGAACACTGAAGCTTTCTTT

d_call: TRBD1
clone_size: few
j_call: TRBJ1-6
v_call: TRBV2
cdr3_length: 19
cdr3_aa: CASSGGTGNPQTYNSPLHF
cdr3_nt: TGTGCCAGCAGCGGGGGGACAGGAAATCCCCAAACCTATAATTCACCCCTCCACTTT

d_call: -
clone_size: few
j_call: TRBJ1-3
v_call: TRBV6-5
cdr3_length: 14
cdr3_aa: CASSYRGGGNTIYF
cdr3_nt: TGTGCCAGCAGTTACAGGGGAGGTGGAAACACCATATATTTT

d_call: TRBD2
clone_size: -
j_call: TRBJ2-5
v_call: TRBV7-6
cdr3_length: 16
cdr3_aa: CASSLSAGLAGETQYF
cdr3_nt: TGTGCCAGCAGCTTATCTGCCGGACTAGCAGGAGAGACCCAGTACTTC

d_call: -
clone_size: -
j_call: TRBJ1-6
v_call: TRBV28
cdr3_length: 15
cdr3_aa: CASSSHQGGNSPLHF
cdr3_nt: TGTGCCAGCAGTTCACATCAGGGTGGGAATTCACCCCTCCACTTT

d_call: -
clone_size: -
j_call: TRBJ2-3
v_call: TRBV5-1
cdr3_length: 13
cdr3_aa: CASSLDSRDTQYF
cdr3_nt: TGCGCCAGCAGCTTGGATTCTCGGGATACGCAGTATTTT

d_call: -
clone_size: -
j_call: TRBJ2-2
v_call: TRBV2
cdr3_length: 15
cdr3_aa: CASIPGTLYTGELFF
cdr3_nt: TGTGCCAGCATTCCCGGGACACTCTACACCGGGGAGCTGTTTTTT

d_call: -
clone_size: -
j_call: TRBJ2-7
v_call: TRBV7-3
cdr3_length: 13
cdr3_aa: CASSLTHSYEQYF
cdr3_nt: TGTGCCAGCAGCTTAACCCATTCCTACGAGCAGTACTTC

d_call: TRBD1
clone_size: -
j_call: TRBJ1-4
v_call: TRBV30
cdr3_length: 13
cdr3_aa: CAWTRTGREKLFF
cdr3_nt: TGTGCCTGGACCCGGACAGGGCGTGAAAAACTGTTTTTT

d_call: -
clone_size: few
j_call: TRBJ2-1
v_call: TRBV5-6
cdr3_length: 15
cdr3_aa: CASSLLAGSNNEQFF
cdr3_nt: TGTGCCAGCAGCTTGCTTGCGGGATCTAATAATGAGCAGTTCTTC

d_call: TRBD2
clone_size: -
j_call: TRBJ2-3
v_call: TRBV25-1
cdr3_length: 16
cdr3_aa: CASRATSGGSTDTQYF
cdr3_nt: TGTGCCAGCAGGGCCACTAGCGGGGGTAGCACAGATACGCAGTATTTT

d_call: TRBD2
clone_size: -
j_call: TRBJ2-3
v_call: TRBV7-3
cdr3_length: 14
cdr3_aa: CASSHGTTHDTQYF
cdr3_nt: TGTGCCAGCAGCCACGGGACTACCCATGATACGCAGTATTTT

d_call: TRBD1
clone_size: -
j_call: TRBJ2-5
v_call: TRBV9
cdr3_length: 15
cdr3_aa: CASSSQTGGGETQYF
cdr3_nt: TGTGCCAGCAGCTCTCAAACAGGGGGAGGAGAGACCCAGTACTTC

d_call: -
clone_size: few
j_call: TRBJ1-1
v_call: TRBV30
cdr3_length: 13
cdr3_aa: CAWSVTSNTEAFF
cdr3_nt: TGTGCCTGGAGTGTAACTAGCAACACTGAAGCTTTCTTT